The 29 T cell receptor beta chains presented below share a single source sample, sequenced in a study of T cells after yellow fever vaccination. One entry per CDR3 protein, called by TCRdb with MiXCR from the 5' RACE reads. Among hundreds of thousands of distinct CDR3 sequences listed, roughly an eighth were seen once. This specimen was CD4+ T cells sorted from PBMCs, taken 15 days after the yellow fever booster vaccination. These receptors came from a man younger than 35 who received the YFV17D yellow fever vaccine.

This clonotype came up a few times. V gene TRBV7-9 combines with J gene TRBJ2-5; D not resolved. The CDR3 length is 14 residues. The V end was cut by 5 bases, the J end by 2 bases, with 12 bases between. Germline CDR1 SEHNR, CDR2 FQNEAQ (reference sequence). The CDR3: CASSDGGRQETQYF. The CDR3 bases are TGTGCCAGCAGCGACGGTGGCCGACAAGAGACCCAGTACTTC.

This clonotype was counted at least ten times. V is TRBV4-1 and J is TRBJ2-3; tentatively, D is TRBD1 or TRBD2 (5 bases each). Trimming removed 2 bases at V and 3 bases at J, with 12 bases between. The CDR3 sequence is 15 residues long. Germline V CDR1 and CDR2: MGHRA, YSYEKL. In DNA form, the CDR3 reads TGCGCCAGCAGCCAACCCGGGGACCTTACAGATACGCAGTATTTT. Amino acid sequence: CASSQPGDLTDTQYF.

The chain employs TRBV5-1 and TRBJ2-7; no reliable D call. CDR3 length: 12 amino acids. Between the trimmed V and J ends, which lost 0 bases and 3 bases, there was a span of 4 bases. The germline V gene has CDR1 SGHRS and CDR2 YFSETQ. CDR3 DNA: TGCGCCAGCAGCTTGGAACGCTACGAGCAGTACGTC. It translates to CASSLERYEQYV.

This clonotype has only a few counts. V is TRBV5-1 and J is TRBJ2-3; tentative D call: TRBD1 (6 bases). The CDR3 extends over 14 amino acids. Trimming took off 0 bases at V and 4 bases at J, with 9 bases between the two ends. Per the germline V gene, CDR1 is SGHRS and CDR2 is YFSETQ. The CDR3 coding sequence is TGCGCCAGCAGCTTGGGACAGGCAGCAGATACGCAGTATTTT. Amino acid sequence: CASSLGQAADTQYF.

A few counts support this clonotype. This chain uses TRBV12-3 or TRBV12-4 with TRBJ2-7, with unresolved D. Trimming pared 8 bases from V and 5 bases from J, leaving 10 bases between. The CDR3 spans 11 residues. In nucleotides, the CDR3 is TGTGCCAGCCCCAGTACAAACGAGCAGTACGTC. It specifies CASPSTNEQYV.

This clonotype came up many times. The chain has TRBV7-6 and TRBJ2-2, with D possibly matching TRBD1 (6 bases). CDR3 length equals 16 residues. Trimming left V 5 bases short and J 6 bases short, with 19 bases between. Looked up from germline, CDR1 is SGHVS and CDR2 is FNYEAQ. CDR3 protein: CASSPRPGQQPGELFF. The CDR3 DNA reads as TGTGCCAGCAGCCCTCGGCCGGGACAACAACCCGGGGAGCTGTTTTTT.

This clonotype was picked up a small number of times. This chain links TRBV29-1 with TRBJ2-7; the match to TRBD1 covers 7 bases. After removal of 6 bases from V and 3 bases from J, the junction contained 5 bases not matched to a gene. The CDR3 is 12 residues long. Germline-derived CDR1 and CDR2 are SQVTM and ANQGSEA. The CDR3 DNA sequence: TGCAGCGTCTCGGGACAGCTCTACGAGCAGTACTTC. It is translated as CSVSGQLYEQYF.

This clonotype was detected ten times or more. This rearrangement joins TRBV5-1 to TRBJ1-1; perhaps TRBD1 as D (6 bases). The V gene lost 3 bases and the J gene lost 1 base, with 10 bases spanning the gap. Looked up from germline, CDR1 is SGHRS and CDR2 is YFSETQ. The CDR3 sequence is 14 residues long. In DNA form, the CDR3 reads TGCGCCAGCAGCTCCGGACAGCCGAACACTGAAGCTTTCTTT. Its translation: CASSSGQPNTEAFF.

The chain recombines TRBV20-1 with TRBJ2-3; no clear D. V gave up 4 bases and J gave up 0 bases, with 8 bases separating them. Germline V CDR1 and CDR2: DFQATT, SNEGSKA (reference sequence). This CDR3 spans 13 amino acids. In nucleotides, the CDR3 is TGCAGTGCTACGCCGTTTAGCACAGATACGCAGTATTTT. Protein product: CSATPFSTDTQYF.

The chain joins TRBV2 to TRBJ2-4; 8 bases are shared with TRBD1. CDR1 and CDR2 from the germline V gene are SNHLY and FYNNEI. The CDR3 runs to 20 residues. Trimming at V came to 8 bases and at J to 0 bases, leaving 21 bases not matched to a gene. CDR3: CASPINLAGTGPLAKNIQYF. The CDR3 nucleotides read TGTGCCAGCCCTATAAACCTCGCCGGGACAGGCCCACTAGCCAAAAACATTCAGTACTTC.

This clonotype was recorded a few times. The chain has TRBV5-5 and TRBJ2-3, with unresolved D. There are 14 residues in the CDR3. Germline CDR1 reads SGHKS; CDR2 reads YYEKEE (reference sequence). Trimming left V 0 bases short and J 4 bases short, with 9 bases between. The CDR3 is CASSLVRIADTQYF. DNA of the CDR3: TGTGCCAGCAGCTTGGTCCGGATAGCAGATACGCAGTATTTT.

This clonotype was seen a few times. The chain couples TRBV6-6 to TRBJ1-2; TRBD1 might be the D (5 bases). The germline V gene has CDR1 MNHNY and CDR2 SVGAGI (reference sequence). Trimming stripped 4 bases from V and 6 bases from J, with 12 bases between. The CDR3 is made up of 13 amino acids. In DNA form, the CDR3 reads TGTGCCAGCAGTTCCGTGCGGGGCAATGGCTACACCTTC. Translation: CASSSVRGNGYTF.

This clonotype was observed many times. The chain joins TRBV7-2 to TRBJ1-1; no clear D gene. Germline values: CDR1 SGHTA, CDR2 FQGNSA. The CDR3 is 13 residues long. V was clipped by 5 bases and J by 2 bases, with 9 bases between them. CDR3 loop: CASSRALNTEAFF. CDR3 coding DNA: TGTGCCAGCAGCCGGGCCCTAAACACTGAAGCTTTCTTT.

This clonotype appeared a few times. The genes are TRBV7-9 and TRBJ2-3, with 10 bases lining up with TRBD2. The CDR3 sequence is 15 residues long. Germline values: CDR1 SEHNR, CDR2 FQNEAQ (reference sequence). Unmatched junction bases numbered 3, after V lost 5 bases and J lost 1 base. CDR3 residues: CASSATSGGTDTQYF. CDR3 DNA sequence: TGTGCCAGCAGCGCAACTAGCGGGGGCACAGATACGCAGTATTTT. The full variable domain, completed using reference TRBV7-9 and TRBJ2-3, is DTGVSQNPRHKITKRGQNVTFRCDPISEHNRLYWYRQTLGQGPEFLTYFQNEAQLEKSRLLSDRFSAERPKGSFSTLEIQRTEQGDSAMYLCASSATSGGTDTQYFGPGTRLTVL.

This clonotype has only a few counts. The CDR3, as DNA: TGCGCCAGCAGCCAAGATCTGGGACTAGCGGGGGAACTAGATACGCAGTATTTT. Translated: CASSQDLGLAGELDTQYF. The rearrangement joins TRBV4-1 to TRBJ2-3; 14 bases line up with TRBD2. CDR1 and CDR2 from the germline V gene are MGHRA and YSYEKL. CDR3 length: 18 residues. V gave up 0 bases and J gave up 5 bases; unmatched junction bases: 7.

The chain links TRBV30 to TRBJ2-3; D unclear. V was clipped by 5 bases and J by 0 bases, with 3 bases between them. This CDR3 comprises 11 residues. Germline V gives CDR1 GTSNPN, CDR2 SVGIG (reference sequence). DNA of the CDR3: TGTGCCTGGGTTAGCACAGATACGCAGTATTTT. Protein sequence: CAWVSTDTQYF.

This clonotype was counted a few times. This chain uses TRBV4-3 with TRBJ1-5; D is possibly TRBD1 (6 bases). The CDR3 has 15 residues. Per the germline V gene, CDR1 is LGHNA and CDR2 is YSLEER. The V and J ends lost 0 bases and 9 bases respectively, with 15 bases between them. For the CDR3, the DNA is TGCGCCAGCAGCCAAGATCATTGGGGGGGGCGGCCCCAGCATTTT. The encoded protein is CASSQDHWGGRPQHF.

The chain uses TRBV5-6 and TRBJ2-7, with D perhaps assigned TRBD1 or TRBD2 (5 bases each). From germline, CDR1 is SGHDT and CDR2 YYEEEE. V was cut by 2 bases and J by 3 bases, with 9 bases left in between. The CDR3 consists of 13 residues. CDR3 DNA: TGTGCCAGCAGCTTTGGGACGGTCTACGAGCAGTACTTC. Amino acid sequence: CASSFGTVYEQYF.

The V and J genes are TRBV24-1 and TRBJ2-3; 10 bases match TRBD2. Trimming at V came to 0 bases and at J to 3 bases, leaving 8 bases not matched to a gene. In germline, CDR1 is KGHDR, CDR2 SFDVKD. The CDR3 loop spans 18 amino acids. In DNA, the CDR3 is TGTGCCACCAGTGATTTGACTAGCGGGGTTGGTTCGACAGATACGCAGTATTTT. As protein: CATSDLTSGVGSTDTQYF.

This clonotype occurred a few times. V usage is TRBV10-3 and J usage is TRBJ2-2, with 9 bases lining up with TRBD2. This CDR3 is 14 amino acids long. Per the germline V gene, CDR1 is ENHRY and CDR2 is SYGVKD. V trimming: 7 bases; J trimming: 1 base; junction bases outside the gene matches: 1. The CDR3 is CAITSGENTGELFF. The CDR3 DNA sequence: TGTGCCATCACTAGCGGGGAGAACACCGGGGAGCTGTTTTTT.

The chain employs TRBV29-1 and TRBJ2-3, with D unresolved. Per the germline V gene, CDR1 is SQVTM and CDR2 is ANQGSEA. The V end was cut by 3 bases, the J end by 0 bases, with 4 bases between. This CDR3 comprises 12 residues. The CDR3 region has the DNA TGCAGCGTTGATCCGAGCACAGATACGCAGTATTTT. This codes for CSVDPSTDTQYF.

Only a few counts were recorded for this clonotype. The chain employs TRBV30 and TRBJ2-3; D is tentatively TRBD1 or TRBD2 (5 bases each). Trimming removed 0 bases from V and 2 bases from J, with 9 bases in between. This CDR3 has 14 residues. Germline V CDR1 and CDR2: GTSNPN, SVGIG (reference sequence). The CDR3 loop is CAWSVNGATDTQYF. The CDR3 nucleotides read TGTGCCTGGAGTGTAAACGGGGCCACAGATACGCAGTATTTT.

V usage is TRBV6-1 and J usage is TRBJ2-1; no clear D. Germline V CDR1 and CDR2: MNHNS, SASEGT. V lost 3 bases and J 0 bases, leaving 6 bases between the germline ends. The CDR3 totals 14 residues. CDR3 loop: CASSDWSSYNEQFF. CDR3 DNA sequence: TGTGCCAGCAGTGATTGGAGCTCCTACAATGAGCAGTTCTTC.

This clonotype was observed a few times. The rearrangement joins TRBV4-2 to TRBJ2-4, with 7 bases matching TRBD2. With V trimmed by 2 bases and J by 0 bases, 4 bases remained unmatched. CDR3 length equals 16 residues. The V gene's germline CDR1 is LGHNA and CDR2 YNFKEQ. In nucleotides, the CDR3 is TGTGCCAGCAGCCAACCCAGCGGGGCAGCCAAAAACATTCAGTACTTC. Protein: CASSQPSGAAKNIQYF.

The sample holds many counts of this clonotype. CDR3 sequence (DNA): TGTGCCAGCAGCTTCGCTGGCAGGGGATATAGTGTGGAGACCCAGTACTTC. Amino acid sequence: CASSFAGRGYSVETQYF. The V gene is TRBV7-6, the J gene TRBJ2-5; weak D call: TRBD1 (6 bases). Germline CDR1 is SGHVS and CDR2 is FNYEAQ. V shed 3 bases and J shed 5 bases, with 22 bases lying between them. This CDR3 has 17 amino acids.

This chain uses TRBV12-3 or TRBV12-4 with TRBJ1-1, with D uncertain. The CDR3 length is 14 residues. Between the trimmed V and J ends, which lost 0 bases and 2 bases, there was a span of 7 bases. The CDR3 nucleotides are TGTGCCAGCAGTTTAGCAGACTTTAACACTGAAGCTTTCTTT. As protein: CASSLADFNTEAFF.

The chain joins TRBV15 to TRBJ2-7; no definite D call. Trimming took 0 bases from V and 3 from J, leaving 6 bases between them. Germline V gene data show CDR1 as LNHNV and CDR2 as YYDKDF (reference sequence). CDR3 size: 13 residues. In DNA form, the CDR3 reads TGTGCCACCAGCAGAGATTTGGGCTACGAGCAGTACGTC. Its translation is CATSRDLGYEQYV.

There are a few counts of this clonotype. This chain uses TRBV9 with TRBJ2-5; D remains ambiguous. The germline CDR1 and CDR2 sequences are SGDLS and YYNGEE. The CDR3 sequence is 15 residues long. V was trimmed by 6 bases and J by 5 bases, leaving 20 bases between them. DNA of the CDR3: TGTGCCAGCACCCCGGGCGCTCTAAAGAGGGAGACCCAGTACTTC. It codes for CASTPGALKRETQYF.

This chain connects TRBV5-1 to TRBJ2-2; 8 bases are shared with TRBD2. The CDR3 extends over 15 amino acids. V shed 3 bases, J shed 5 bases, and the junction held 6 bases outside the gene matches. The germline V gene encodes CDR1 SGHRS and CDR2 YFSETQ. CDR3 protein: CASSSGTRGTGELFF. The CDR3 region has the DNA TGCGCCAGCAGCTCGGGGACTAGAGGGACCGGGGAGCTGTTTTTT.